Following are 5 T cell receptor beta chains from one sample sequenced in a study of circulating and synovial CD4+ cells in juvenile arthritis. TCRdb's copy holds only in-frame clones and misses some; the assay was immunoSEQ multiplex PCR. Of under 40,000 clones listed, roughly 93% are singletons. Sequencing was performed on CD4+ T cells from blood. The receptor source for this set is a human donor with juvenile idiopathic arthritis.

This clone was recorded a few times. The chain links TRBV7-2 to TRBJ2-1, with 10 bases identical to TRBD2. With V trimmed by 5 bases and J by 5 bases, 3 bases remained unmatched. Looked up from germline, CDR1 is SGHTA and CDR2 is FQGNSA. This CDR3 has 14 amino acids. CDR3 region: CASSGTSAHNEQFF. CDR3 DNA: TGTGCCAGCAGCGGGACTAGCGCCCACAATGAGCAGTTCTTC.

The V call is TRBV23-1, the J call TRBJ2-5, with 11 positions matching TRBD1. Being an ORF, TRBV23-1 has a function that is uncertain. The CDR3 loop spans 17 amino acids. V was clipped by 3 bases and J by 3 bases; unmatched bases: 9. The CDR3 reads CASSHRGTGQGEETQYF. The CDR3 nucleotides read TGCGCCAGCAGTCACCGGGGGACGGGACAGGGGGAAGAGACCCAGTACTTC.

V is TRBV5-1 and J is TRBJ2-1, with TRBD2 matching 11 bases. Germline V lookup: CDR1 SGHRS, CDR2 YFSETQ. The CDR3 is 15 amino acids. Trimming cost V 0 bases and J 8 bases; bases outside gene matches: 4. The CDR3 DNA is TGCGCCAGCAGCTTGGCTAGCGGGAGGTTCGATGAGCAGTTCTTC. It encodes CASSLASGRFDEQFF.

The chain has TRBV14 and TRBJ2-5; 7 positions match TRBD1. In germline, CDR1 is SGHDN, CDR2 FVKESK. The CDR3 contains 13 residues. V shed 10 bases, J shed 4 bases, and the junction held 9 bases outside the gene matches. The DNA of the CDR3 is TGTGCCACTGGACGGACAGGCCGAGAGACCCAGTACTTC. Translated, it gives CATGRTGRETQYF.

This chain links TRBV28 with TRBJ2-1; 7 bases map to TRBD2. Germline CDR1 and CDR2: MDHEN and SYDVKM. Germline trimming cut 7 bases from V and 6 bases from J; bases unmatched to any gene: 21. CDR3 length: 18 residues. This CDR3 is CASIALADVANVGNEQFF. In nucleotides, the CDR3 is TGTGCCAGCATCGCTCTAGCGGACGTCGCAAACGTCGGCAATGAGCAGTTCTTC. Filled out from reference TRBV28 and TRBJ2-1, the complete variable domain reads DVKVTQSSRYLVKRTGEKVFLECVQDMDHENMFWYRQDPGLGLRLIYFSYDVKMKEKGDIPEGYSVSREKKERFSLILESASTNQTSMYLCASIALADVANVGNEQFFGPGTRLTVL.